The clone carrying this T cell receptor (beta chain) was seen a single time. These data are taken from a study of T cell responses to AZD1222 COVID-19 vaccine. Clones were sequenced by immunoSEQ multiplex PCR, and TCRdb holds only the in-frame ones, with some missing. Of 110,000 or so clones detected, about 89% appear once; the ten largest clones hold 7.1%. This CDR3 region has 18 residues. CDR1 SEHNR and CDR2 FQNEAQ come from the germline V gene (reference sequence). With V trimmed by 4 bases and J by 9 bases, 16 bases remained unmatched. The J gene is TRBJ2-1, the V gene TRBV7-9; 12 bases fit TRBD2. This clonotype originated in an adult who received the AZD1222 COVID-19 vaccine. Material: peripheral blood, obtained 28 days after the second AZD1222 dose. The CDR3 spells CASSSPFLASGGAGEQFF. The CDR3 DNA reads TGTGCCAGCAGCTCCCCCTTCCTTGCTAGCGGGGGGGCCGGTGAGCAGTTCTTC.